Below, 9 T cell receptor beta chains from the same sample are listed, as sequenced in a study of T cells after yellow fever vaccination. TCRdb processed the 5' RACE reads anew with MiXCR; each CDR3 protein has one entry. The sample yields 250,000 to 400,000 distinct CDR3 sequences, roughly 3.9% seen once. Sequenced material: PBMCs, taken 5 days after the yellow fever booster vaccination. Receptor source: a man between 18 and 29 years old who received the YFV17D yellow fever vaccine.

The chain has TRBV7-3 and TRBJ2-1; 10 positions match TRBD2. With 4 bases clipped from V and 8 bases from J, the junction kept 11 bases outside the gene matches. The CDR3 extends over 16 amino acids. Per the germline V gene, CDR1 is SGHTA and CDR2 is FQGTGA. In nucleotides, the CDR3 is TGTGCCAGCAGCTCTCAAGCGGGGGGGCTGAGAGATGAGCAGTTCTTC. Its protein product is CASSSQAGGLRDEQFF.

This clonotype was seen a few times. V usage is TRBV6-2 or TRBV6-3 and J usage is TRBJ1-6; D unresolved. The V and J ends lost 7 bases and 7 bases respectively, with 11 bases between them. Germline assignment: CDR1 MNHEY and CDR2 SVGEGT. The CDR3 has 13 amino acids. CDR3 sequence (DNA): TGTGCCAGCAAGAGGCCGATAAATTCACCCCTCCACTTT. Translation gives CASKRPINSPLHF.

This clonotype was seen at least ten times. V is TRBV7-2 and J is TRBJ1-4, with D perhaps TRBD1 (6 bases). This CDR3 comprises 12 residues. Germline V gives CDR1 SGHTA, CDR2 FQGNSA. V dropped 10 bases and J dropped 4 bases, with 10 bases sitting between them. CDR3 coding DNA: TGTGCCACCCGGGACAATAATGAAAAACTGTTTTTT. This translates into CATRDNNEKLFF.

The chain employs TRBV20-1 and TRBJ2-7, with 7 bases matching TRBD2. This CDR3 has 13 amino acids. Germline V lookup: CDR1 DFQATT, CDR2 SNEGSKA (reference sequence). The CDR3 DNA follows: TGCAGGGCGAGCGGGGCGAGCTCCTACGAGCAGTACTTC. This gives the protein CRASGASSYEQYF.

This clonotype was observed a few times. The chain uses TRBV15 and TRBJ2-7, with unresolved D. CDR1 and CDR2 (germline): LNHNV, YYDKDF (reference sequence). The V and J ends lost 1 base and 2 bases respectively, with 9 bases between them. The CDR3 consists of 14 residues. CDR3 DNA: TGTGCCACCAGCAGAGTTCTTGGAACCTACGAGCAGTACGTC. Translating gives CATSRVLGTYEQYV.

The chain uses TRBV3-1 and TRBJ1-4; TRBD1 might be the D (6 bases). The CDR3 contains 13 residues. Germline V gene lookup returns CDR1 LGHDT and CDR2 YNNKEL (reference sequence). The ends were cut back, 6 bases at V and 5 bases at J, with 10 bases in the middle. The CDR3 DNA reads as TGTGCCAGCAGGGACAGCCAGAATGAAAAACTGTTTTTT. Translated, it gives CASRDSQNEKLFF.

The table lists this clonotype with a few counts. The chain's CDR3 is CASTHRGNEKLFF. CDR3 bases: TGTGCCAGCACCCACAGGGGGAACGAAAAACTGTTTTTT. The V gene is TRBV6-5, the J gene TRBJ1-4; 8 bases line up with TRBD1. Germline V lookup: CDR1 MNHEY, CDR2 SVGAGI. Trimming at V came to 7 bases and at J to 8 bases, leaving 6 bases not matched to a gene. The CDR3 extends over 13 amino acids.

Worth noting for this clonotype: The junction shows a germline mismatch at one end, possibly a read error. The rearrangement links TRBV15 to TRBJ1-1; D remains ambiguous. The CDR3 is made up of 13 amino acids. The germline V gene has CDR1 LNHNV and CDR2 YYDKDF (reference sequence). Here the CDR3 reads CATSLGRNPEAFF. The CDR3 DNA sequence: TGTGCCACCAGCCTTGGGCGGAACCCTGAAGCTTTCTTT.

The chain recombines TRBV6-2 or TRBV6-3 with TRBJ1-1; TRBD1 aligns across 7 bases. Germline loops: CDR1 MNHEY, CDR2 SVGEGT. CDR3 length: 15 residues. V dropped 7 bases and J dropped 4; count of bases not matched to a gene: 12. The DNA of the CDR3 is TGTGCCAGCATCTCACCCGGGACAGCAATCACTGAAGCTTTCTTT. This sequence encodes CASISPGTAITEAFF.